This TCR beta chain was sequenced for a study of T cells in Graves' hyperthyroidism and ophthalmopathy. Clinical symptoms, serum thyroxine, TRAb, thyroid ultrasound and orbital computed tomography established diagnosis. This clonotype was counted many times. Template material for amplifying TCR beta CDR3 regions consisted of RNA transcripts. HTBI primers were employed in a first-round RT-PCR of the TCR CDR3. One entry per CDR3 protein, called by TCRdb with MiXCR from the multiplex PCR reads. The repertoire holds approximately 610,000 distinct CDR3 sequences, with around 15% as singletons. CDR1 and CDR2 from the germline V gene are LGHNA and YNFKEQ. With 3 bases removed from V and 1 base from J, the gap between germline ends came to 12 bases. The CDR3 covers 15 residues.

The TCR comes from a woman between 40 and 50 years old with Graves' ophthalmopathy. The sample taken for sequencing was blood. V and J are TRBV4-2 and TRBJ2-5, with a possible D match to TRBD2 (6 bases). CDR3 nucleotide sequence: TGTGCCAGCAGCCAGGAGGAGGGGCTCCAAGAGACCCAGTACTTC. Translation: CASSQEEGLQETQYF.